These 18 T cell receptor beta chains originate from one sample sequenced in a study of vaccination and CD4 T cells after COVID-19 (dated by TCRdb to the early 2020s). The time point label on this specimen signifies: late sampling 161 to 241 days after vaccination in three convalescent patients. Taken with the paper, the label for treatment or condition translates to: approximately nine-day PBMC culture with coronavirus spike peptide pools or control peptides (ViraFEST assay). Library generation was performed with PCR. Sequencing was carried out with an Illumina iSeq 100. TCR sequencing of DNA from cultured CD4+ T cells used the Oncomine TCR Beta short-read assay at the Johns Hopkins FTIC core. The public reads were run again by TCRdb, first through fastp at Q25 and then through MiXCR, and only productive beta chains were kept. Each entry is one CDR3 protein sequence, shown with its most common DNA and genes. The sample records 20,000 to 25,000 distinct CDR3 sequences, around a third of which are singletons. The ten biggest clones cover approximately 10% of the sample.

Their specific antigens are unknown. Source: CD4+ T cells from blood, cultured in vitro, taken about 7 months after SARS-CoV-2 vaccination. Receptors were obtained from a human donor who had recovered from COVID-19.

This clonotype was counted a few times. CDR3 in DNA: TGTGCCACCAGCAGAACGGGACTAGCGGATAACACCGGGGAGCTGTTTTTT. Translation gives CATSRTGLADNTGELFF. The chain joins TRBV15 to TRBJ2-2; 11 bases fit TRBD2. The length of the CDR3 is 17 residues. The germline gives CDR1 LNHNV, CDR2 YYDKDF (reference sequence). The junction had 4 bases not matched to a gene; V was cut back by 2 bases and J by 2 bases.

The chain recombines TRBV19 with TRBJ2-5; D is ambiguous. From germline, CDR1 is LNHDA and CDR2 SQIVND (reference sequence). This CDR3 has 15 amino acids. Trimming removed 5 bases at V and 5 bases at J, with 18 bases between. The CDR3 here is CASSSTSYARETQYF. CDR3 DNA sequence: TGTGCCAGTAGTTCAACAAGCTACGCCCGGGAGACCCAGTACTTC.

Only a few counts were recorded for this clonotype. The V call is TRBV6-2 or TRBV6-3, the J call TRBJ1-5; a weak D match, TRBD1 (6 bases). Deletions cut 6 bases from V and 2 bases from J, with 23 bases between. CDR1 is MNHEY and CDR2 is SVGEGT in the germline V gene. The CDR3 is 18 amino acids. CDR3 nucleotide sequence: TGTGCCAGCAGCCCCCAGGGGATGTCGATAACCGGCAATCAGCCCCAGCATTTT. It specifies CASSPQGMSITGNQPQHF.

The chain recombines TRBV4-2 with TRBJ1-2; 9 bases map to TRBD1. The CDR3 consists of 14 residues. Germline-derived CDR1 and CDR2 are LGHNA and YNFKEQ. J gave up 5 bases and V 4 bases, and 5 bases lay outside the gene matches. In DNA form, the CDR3 reads TGTGCCAGCAGCCTCCGGACAGGGGAATATGGCTACACCTTC. Its translation is CASSLRTGEYGYTF.

The rearrangement joins TRBV4-1 to TRBJ2-7; D may be TRBD1 (6 bases). The CDR3 is 16 amino acids. CDR1 is MGHRA, CDR2 YSYEKL, per germline. V was trimmed by 0 bases and J by 3 bases, leaving 15 bases between them. The CDR3 is CASSQDQGLSGYEQYF. CDR3 in DNA: TGCGCCAGCAGCCAAGATCAGGGGCTCTCAGGCTACGAGCAGTACTTC.

The sample holds a few counts of this clonotype. The chain uses TRBV4-2 and TRBJ2-7; the D call may be TRBD1 or TRBD2 (5 bases each). CDR1 and CDR2 from the germline V gene are LGHNA and YNFKEQ. The CDR3 has 15 amino acids. Deletions cut 2 bases from V and 1 base from J, with 12 bases between. CDR3 region: CASSQTAGTSYEQYF. The CDR3 nucleotides read TGTGCCAGCAGCCAAACAGCCGGGACGTCCTACGAGCAGTACTTC.

The CDR3 loop is CASRYDSNQETQYF. In DNA form, the CDR3 reads TGTGCCAGCAGATACGACAGTAACCAAGAGACCCAGTACTTC. The chain combines TRBV5-4 with TRBJ2-5; a weak D match, TRBD1 (5 bases). V was pared by 5 bases and J by 0 bases, with 11 bases between. The CDR3 is made up of 14 amino acids. Per the germline V gene, CDR1 is SGHNT and CDR2 is YYREEE (reference sequence).

This clonotype has more than one count but fewer than ten. The CDR3 here is CASSTGQGAYGYTF. CDR3 nucleotides: TGTGCCAGCAGTACGGGACAGGGGGCCTATGGCTACACCTTC. The chain carries TRBV6-1 and TRBJ1-2; 12 positions agree with TRBD1. Trimming removed 5 bases from V and 4 bases from J; junction bases left unmatched: 2. Per the germline V gene, CDR1 is MNHNS and CDR2 is SASEGT. CDR3 size: 14 residues.

The chain carries TRBV28 and TRBJ1-2, with a weak D call TRBD1 (6 bases). V was clipped by 2 bases and J by 4 bases, with 14 bases between them. CDR3 length: 15 amino acids. The germline gives CDR1 MDHEN, CDR2 SYDVKM. Here the CDR3 reads CASSLVAGDPYGYTF. Here the CDR3 DNA reads TGTGCCAGCAGTTTAGTGGCAGGGGACCCCTATGGCTACACCTTC.

A few counts support this clonotype. The genes are TRBV20-1 and TRBJ1-2; no clear D gene. The length of the CDR3 is 14 residues. The V end lost 5 bases, the J end lost 8 bases, and 21 bases lay between the germline ends. Germline lookup yields CDR1 DFQATT and CDR2 SNEGSKA (reference sequence). CDR3 DNA: TGCAGTGCTCCATCCGGGTCATCGGGTACCGGCTACACCTTC. It encodes CSAPSGSSGTGYTF.

The chain carries TRBV7-2 and TRBJ2-1; D is unclear. The germline gives CDR1 SGHTA, CDR2 FQGNSA. The CDR3 consists of 14 residues. Trimming left V 1 base short and J 7 bases short, with 11 bases between. The CDR3: CASSLVLGGNEQFF. For the CDR3, the DNA is TGTGCCAGCAGCTTAGTCCTTGGCGGTAATGAGCAGTTCTTC.

This clonotype is classed as medium-sized (0.01 to 0.1%). This chain connects TRBV5-4 to TRBJ2-5, with D tentatively TRBD1 or TRBD2 (6 bases each). Looked up from germline, CDR1 is SGHNT and CDR2 is YYREEE (reference sequence). V was clipped by 3 bases and J by 3 bases, with 12 bases between them. CDR3 length equals 14 residues. The CDR3, as DNA: TGTGCCAGCAGCTCCCGTAGGGGGGAAGAGACCCAGTACTTC. This translates into CASSSRRGEETQYF.

As regards this clonotype: An end of the junction differs from the germline gene, which may be a read error. This sequence joins TRBV6-1 and TRBJ1-3; TRBD1 is a possible D gene (5 bases). The germline V gene has CDR1 MNHNS and CDR2 SASEGT. CDR3 length: 14 residues. The CDR3 sequence is CASSDRQGGNAIYF. The CDR3 DNA is TGTGCCAGCAGTGATCGGCAGGGAGGAAACGCCATATATTTT.

The chain carries TRBV19 and TRBJ2-6, with D possibly called TRBD1 or TRBD2 (5 bases each). The CDR3 covers 17 residues. The germline V gene encodes CDR1 LNHDA and CDR2 SQIVND (reference sequence). Trimming pared 2 bases from V and 0 bases from J, leaving 11 bases between. The CDR3 DNA reads TGTGCCAGTAGTATACTGGGGGTGAGCTCTGGGGCCAACGTCCTGACTTTC. Protein product: CASSILGVSSGANVLTF. Variable domain in full (rest from reference TRBV19 and TRBJ2-6): DGGITQSPKYLFRKEGQNVTLSCEQNLNHDAMYWYRQDPGQGLRLIYYSQIVNDFQKGDIAEGYSVSREKKESFPLTVTSAQKNPTAFYLCASSILGVSSGANVLTFGAGSRLTVL.

The rearrangement links TRBV18 to TRBJ1-2; D not resolved. Looked up from germline, CDR1 is KGHSH and CDR2 is LQKENI. This CDR3 comprises 12 residues. V lost 6 bases to trimming and J lost 4 bases, with 9 bases between them. CDR3 in amino acids: CASSMEGYGYTF. The CDR3 DNA reads TGTGCCAGCTCCATGGAGGGCTATGGCTACACCTTC.

There are a few counts of this clonotype. This chain connects TRBV6-1 to TRBJ1-5; D is ambiguous. This CDR3 contains 15 residues. The V gene's germline CDR1 is MNHNS and CDR2 SASEGT. V lost 6 bases to trimming and J lost 0 bases, with 12 bases between them. CDR3 nucleotide sequence: TGTGCCAGCAGCACCATGTTGAATAGCAATCAGCCCCAGCATTTT. Its protein is CASSTMLNSNQPQHF.

This clonotype was detected a few times. This chain links TRBV27 with TRBJ2-7; the match to TRBD1 covers 8 bases. The CDR3 totals 16 residues. Unmatched junction bases numbered 8, after V lost 4 bases and J lost 0 bases. Looked up from germline, CDR1 is MNHEY and CDR2 is SMNVEV (reference sequence). CDR3 sequence: CASSSTGDQYSYEQYF. In DNA form, the CDR3 reads TGTGCCAGCAGTTCGACAGGGGACCAATACTCCTACGAGCAGTACTTC.

The rearrangement uses TRBV7-9 and TRBJ2-7; TRBD1 matches at 7 bases. Per germline, CDR1 SEHNR and CDR2 FQNEAQ (reference sequence). V lost 5 bases to trimming and J lost 5 bases; unmatched junction nucleotides: 9. The CDR3 is 14 amino acids. This chain's CDR3 is CASSPTGYLDEQYF. The CDR3 DNA sequence: TGTGCCAGCAGCCCGACAGGGTACTTGGACGAGCAGTACTTC.